A single sample gave rise to the 3 T cell receptor beta chains below, sequenced in a study of identical twins. TCRdb called the 5' RACE reads again in MiXCR, with one record for every CDR3 protein. The top ten clones hold around 0.3% of a sample with about 1.7 million distinct CDR3 sequences, less than 40% of them seen once. The sample taken for sequencing was cord blood. The origin of the receptors is a newborn girl in good health.

CDR3 sequence reads: CASSPGQPVYGYTF. CDR3 DNA: TGTGCCAGCAGCCCGGGACAGCCCGTCTATGGCTACACCTTC. The V and J genes are TRBV3-1 and TRBJ1-2; 7 bases map to TRBD1. The CDR3 extends over 14 amino acids. CDR1 and CDR2 (germline): LGHDT, YNNKEL (reference sequence). Trimming at V came to 4 bases and at J to 4 bases, leaving 6 bases not matched to a gene.

This clonotype was seen more than once but under ten times. The chain combines TRBV4-1 with TRBJ1-5, with D maybe TRBD1 (5 bases). Germline V lookup: CDR1 MGHRA, CDR2 YSYEKL. CDR3 size: 16 residues. V was trimmed by 2 bases and J by 0 bases, leaving 11 bases between them. The CDR3 loop reads CASSQFTGDSNQPQHF. Here the CDR3 DNA reads TGCGCCAGCAGCCAATTCACAGGCGATAGCAATCAGCCCCAGCATTTT.

This clonotype was observed a handful of times. The chain couples TRBV10-3 to TRBJ2-6, with D possibly TRBD2 on 6 matching bases. CDR3 length equals 16 residues. Per the germline V gene, CDR1 is ENHRY and CDR2 is SYGVKD. V shed 6 bases and J shed 0 bases, with 12 bases lying between them. The CDR3 region is CAIRSSGPSGANVLTF. The CDR3 DNA reads TGTGCCATCAGGAGTAGCGGTCCCTCTGGGGCCAACGTCCTGACTTTC.